Listed below are T cell receptor beta chains from one sample, sequenced in a study of T cell responses to AZD1222 COVID-19 vaccine. Libraries were prepared by immunoSEQ multiplex PCR; TCRdb keeps only in-frame clonotypes and omits some of them. The profile shows about 180,000 clones, just over 85% of them singletons. The source material was peripheral blood, sampled on day 0 of AZD1222 vaccination. The source of these receptors is an adult in good health. CDR3s include the opening cysteine and the closing phenylalanine or tryptophan. D genes are given only for firm matches. Only some rows state a clone size, as once, few, many or a class for expanded clones.

>TRBJ1-1|TRBV11-2|.|.
TGTGCCAGCAGCTTCAGAGCGGGACAAACCATGAACACTGAAGCTTTCTTT
CASSFRAGQTMNTEAFF
>TRBJ2-5|TRBV6-2/TRBV6-3|once|.
TGTGCCAGCAGTAGAACGACGTCTCCCCTGTTAGAGACCCAGTACTTC
CASSRTTSPLLETQYF
>TRBJ2-2|TRBV9|.|TRBD1
TGTGCCACCGCGCCGGGACAGGGGGACGTCGGGGAGCTGTTTTTT
CATAPGQGDVGELFF
>TRBJ2-4|TRBV5-6|.|TRBD2
TGTGCCAGCAGCTCCGAGCGGGGGGAGGAAAACATTCAGTACTTC
CASSSERGEENIQYF
>TRBJ2-7|TRBV20-1|.|.
TGCAGTGCCAAAACAGGATACGAGCAGTACTTC
CSAKTGYEQYF
>TRBJ2-5|TRBV11-2|.|.
TGTGCCAGCGGGGTGTACAGGGAAGAGACCCAGTACTTC
CASGVYREETQYF
>TRBJ1-2|TRBV10-2|.|.
TGCGCCAGCAGTGAATGGGCGAACTATGGCTACACCTTC
CASSEWANYGYTF
>TRBJ2-2|TRBV5-1|.|TRBD2
TGCGCCAGCAGCTTGGGCGGGGGGCCCGTCGGGGAGCTGTTTTTT
CASSLGGGPVGELFF
>TRBJ1-2|TRBV12-3/TRBV12-4|.|TRBD1
TGTGCCAGCATGACAGGGTTCTATGGCTACACCTTC
CASMTGFYGYTF
>TRBJ1-1|TRBV19|.|TRBD1
TGTGCCAGTAGTCCGGACAGGACAGGATCGAACACTGAAGCTTTCTTT
CASSPDRTGSNTEAFF
>TRBJ2-7|TRBV10-3|.|.
TGTGCCATCAGTGACCCGAAGGGGAATTACGAGCAGTACTTC
CAISDPKGNYEQYF
>TRBJ1-5|TRBV28|.|.
TGTGCCAGCAGTTTATCCAGGCGTCTAGGGCCCCAGCATTTT
CASSLSRRLGPQHF
>TRBJ2-1|TRBV19|.|TRBD1
TGTGCCAGTAGTACCCGACCGACAGGGATTGGGTCCTACAATGAGCAGTTCTTC
CASSTRPTGIGSYNEQFF
>TRBJ2-3|TRBV5-1|.|.
TGCGCCAGCAGAGGTGGCGGCTCCAGCACAGATACGCAGTATTTT
CASRGGGSSTDTQYF
>TRBJ1-5|TRBV2|.|.
TGTGCCAGCAGTTTTACAGGGCTACCCAATCAGCCCCAGCATTTT
CASSFTGLPNQPQHF
>TRBJ2-3|TRBV2|.|.
TGTGCCAGCATTGGACCCTTGCACACAGATACGCAGTATTTT
CASIGPLHTDTQYF
>TRBJ2-7|TRBV3-1/TRBV3-2|.|TRBD1
TGTGCCAGCAGTGAGACAGGGATCTTTCCCTACGAGCAGTACTTC
CASSETGIFPYEQYF
>TRBJ2-7|TRBV20-1|.|.
TGCAGTGCTAGAGAAATTTACGAGCAGTACTTC
CSAREIYEQYF
>TRBJ2-1|TRBV30|few|.
TGTGCCTGGAGTGCGGATCGGAATGAGCAGTTCTTC
CAWSADRNEQFF
>TRBJ2-3|TRBV24-1|.|TRBD1
TGTGCCACCAGTGATGCCGGGACAGGGCGCACAGATACGCAGTATTTT
CATSDAGTGRTDTQYF
>TRBJ1-1|TRBV7-8|.|.
TGTGCCAGCAGCTTAAAAGTGAACACTGAAGCTTTCTTT
CASSLKVNTEAFF
>TRBJ2-7|TRBV2|.|.
TGTGCCAGCATTCGAGACAGGAACAACTACGAGCAGTACTTC
CASIRDRNNYEQYF
>TRBJ2-5|TRBV5-8|.|.
TGTGCCAGCAGCTTTGTCCTGCCGCTGGAGCAAGAGACCCAGTACTTC
CASSFVLPLEQETQYF
>TRBJ2-1|TRBV11-1|once|TRBD1
TGTGCCAGCAGCTTAGGGACAGGATACAATGAGCAGTTCTTC
CASSLGTGYNEQFF
>TRBJ1-2|TRBV7-9|.|TRBD1
TGTGCCAGCAGCTTCACAGGGGGCCCTACCTCTGGCTACACCTTC
CASSFTGGPTSGYTF
>TRBJ2-3|TRBV6-5|.|TRBD2
TGTGCCATTGCCGGACTAGCGGGGGGCTCAGATACGCAGTATTTT
CAIAGLAGGSDTQYF
>TRBJ2-5|TRBV7-9|.|.
TGTGCCAGCAGCTTCGAGGGGGGAATGGCCCAAGAGACCCAGTACTTC
CASSFEGGMAQETQYF
>TRBJ2-2|TRBV4-3|.|.
TGCGCCAGCAGCCAAGGTGGCGGGGCCGGCACCGGGGAGCTGTTTTTT
CASSQGGGAGTGELFF
>TRBJ2-3|TRBV6-6|.|TRBD2
TGTGCCAGCAGTTACTCGAAGCGGGGGGATACGCAGTATTTT
CASSYSKRGDTQYF
>TRBJ2-1|TRBV5-1|few|TRBD2
TGCGCCAGCAGCTTCGGGACTAGCGGGGGGGATGAGCAGTTCTTC
CASSFGTSGGDEQFF
>TRBJ2-2|TRBV5-1|.|.
TGCGCCAGCAGCTCTAGGGGAAACACCGGGGAGCTGTTTTTT
CASSSRGNTGELFF
>TRBJ1-1|TRBV5-5|.|TRBD1
TGTGCCAGCAGCTTGGATAAAGGGATGACAGGGGGGTCAAAGGGGACTGAAGCTTTCTTT
CASSLDKGMTGGSKGTEAFF
>TRBJ2-2|TRBV12-3/TRBV12-4|.|.
TGTGCCAGCACCATCGGCCTCCCCCGGGAGCTGTTTTTT
CASTIGLPRELFF
>TRBJ1-1|TRBV2|few|.
TGTGCCAGCAGTGAACGTAGGGGTGGGTACACTGAAGCTTTCTTT
CASSERRGGYTEAFF
>TRBJ1-2|TRBV19|few|.
TGTGCCAGTAGTGTCAGGGCGGCTGGCTACACCTTC
CASSVRAAGYTF
>TRBJ1-3|TRBV7-9|few|.
TGTGCCAGCAGCTTACACAGGGAGTTGTATTTT
CASSLHRELYF